Each of the 8 T cell receptor beta chains below was sequenced from the same sample in a study of blood T cell repertoires in COVID-19. Data came from immunoSEQ multiplex PCR; TCRdb stores just in-frame clones and leaves some out. This sample has 310,000 or so clones, with just over 90% found just once. Sequencing input: peripheral blood. These receptors originate from a woman in her twenties or thirties with COVID-19, enrolled during active disease.

The chain carries TRBV7-9 and TRBJ1-2, with unresolved D. CDR3 length: 15 residues. Trimming stripped 2 bases from V and 5 bases from J, with 15 bases between. CDR1 is SEHNR, CDR2 FQNEAQ, per germline (reference sequence). CDR3 region: CASSLSGSLDYGYTF. In nucleotides, the CDR3 is TGTGCCAGCAGCTTAAGCGGGTCTCTTGATTATGGCTACACCTTC.

A few counts support this clone. The chain has TRBV5-6 and TRBJ1-5; a weak D match, TRBD1 (6 bases). V was cut by 1 base and J by 2 bases, with 10 bases left in between. Germline assignment: CDR1 SGHDT and CDR2 YYEEEE. This CDR3 region has 15 residues. CDR3 in amino acids: CASSLWGRGNQPQHF. In DNA form, the CDR3 reads TGTGCCAGCAGCTTGTGGGGGCGCGGCAATCAGCCCCAGCATTTT.

This chain links TRBV3-1 (or the pseudogene TRBV3-2) with TRBJ2-2, with D possibly being TRBD2 (5 bases). CDR1 LGHDT and CDR2 YNNKEL come from the germline V gene (reference sequence). V lost 2 bases to trimming and J lost 3 bases, with 13 bases between them. The CDR3 runs 16 residues. The CDR3 region has the DNA TGTGCCAGCAGCCAAAAAAGTCAGCGGTACACCGGGGAGCTGTTTTTT. The encoded protein is CASSQKSQRYTGELFF.

This chain uses TRBV5-8 with TRBJ1-1; tentative D call: TRBD1 (6 bases). Trimming removed 2 bases from V and 6 bases from J, with 11 bases in between. The CDR3 covers 13 residues. CDR1 is SGHTS and CDR2 is YDEGEE in the germline V gene. The CDR3 here is CASSFTGSAEAFF. The CDR3 DNA reads TGTGCCAGCAGCTTCACAGGGTCGGCTGAAGCTTTCTTT.

This rearrangement joins TRBV15 to TRBJ2-7, with 9 positions matching TRBD1. The CDR3 spans 15 residues. Germline loops: CDR1 LNHNV, CDR2 YYDKDF (reference sequence). V was pared by 1 base and J by 6 bases, with 7 bases of the junction left unmatched. The CDR3 coding sequence is TGTGCCACCAGCAGAGCCCGGGACAGGGCGGCCGAGCAGTACTTC. This sequence encodes CATSRARDRAAEQYF.

This clone was found once. The chain is built from TRBV5-1 and TRBJ1-2; D is unclear. The CDR3 runs 11 residues. Germline CDR1 SGHRS, CDR2 YFSETQ. Trimming took off 3 bases at V and 5 bases at J, with 5 bases between the two ends. CDR3 DNA sequence: TGCGCCAGCAGCTCGGGGTATGGCTACACCTTC. As protein: CASSSGYGYTF. Variable domain in full (rest from reference TRBV5-1 and TRBJ1-2): KAGVTQTPRYLIKTRGQQVTLSCSPISGHRSVSWYQQTPGQGLQFLFEYFSETQRNKGNFPGRFSGRQFSNSRSEMNVSTLELGDSALYLCASSSGYGYTFGSGTRLTVV.

The chain links TRBV11-2 to TRBJ2-3; 10 nucleotides match TRBD2. J was trimmed by 8 bases and V by 5 bases; bases with no gene match: 10. CDR1 and CDR2 (germline): SGHAT, FQNNGV. This CDR3 comprises 15 residues. CDR3 residues: CASSGLAGDISTQYF. The DNA for the CDR3 is TGTGCCAGCAGCGGCCTAGCGGGAGATATATCTACGCAGTATTTT.

The chain combines TRBV7-9 with TRBJ2-1; TRBD2 matches 9 bases. The CDR3 runs 14 residues. CDR1 is SEHNR and CDR2 is FQNEAQ in the germline V gene (reference sequence). Trimming removed 2 bases from V and 7 bases from J; junction bases left unmatched: 3. The CDR3 DNA reads as TGTGCCAGCAGCTTAAGCCTAGCGGGAAATGAGCAGTTCTTC. Translating gives CASSLSLAGNEQFF.